This T cell receptor beta chain was recorded in a study of blood T cells in healthy people across ages. Germline CDR1 is SGHTA and CDR2 is FQGNSA. The CDR3 consists of 16 residues. This clonotype was seen a few times. Its antigen is currently unknown. Compared with germline, one end of the junction differs, possibly owing to a read error. A J-beta primer mix and a sample-barcoded 5' primer were used in a second PCR of about 7 to 11 cycles. Each single sample gave us at least 3 million CDR3-containing paired-end reads. In TCRdb, the 5' RACE reads were re-called with MiXCR into one record per CDR3 protein. The sample comprises 700,000 to 950,000 distinct CDR3 sequences, roughly 45% of which are singletons, and roughly 20% rests with the top ten. Broader study findings: Getting older went along with TCR beta diversity per million T cells dropping roughly linearly. There were more naive CD4+ cells and higher diversity in long-lived donors than in aged donors. Strongly correlated with naive T cell percentage was TCR beta diversity.

The chain links TRBV7-2 to TRBJ2-3; tentative D call: TRBD1 (5 bases). Material for sequencing was blood. The sequence was collected from a woman aged 55 to 70 in good health. The CDR3 region is CASSSNPRGITDTRYF. As DNA, the CDR3 is TGTGCCAGCAGCTCGAACCCTAGGGGCATCACAGATACGCGGTATTTT.